This T cell receptor (beta chain) was sequenced for a study of blood T cell repertoires in COVID-19. Whole-study context: From the United States, Italy and Spain came samples of acute and convalescent COVID-19. T cells, B-cell-depleted T cells, or PBMCs provided the cDNA or gDNA that served as material.

Under the authors' procedure: Counts of nucleated cells, estimated from reference gene primer amplification, were obtained. Method: immunoSEQ multiplex PCR; TCRdb's copy keeps in-frame clones and lacks some. V and J calls and clone size come straight from that table; D and trimming were deduced from the DNA. Of about 17,000 clones listed, nearly 90% were seen once; the top ten hold about 13%. This CDR3 contains 14 residues. The germline V gene encodes CDR1 MNHEY and CDR2 SVGEGT. V gave up 4 bases and J gave up 9 bases, with 13 bases separating them. The sequencing sample was made of peripheral blood. The rearrangement uses TRBV6-2 or TRBV6-3 and TRBJ1-6, with D perhaps TRBD1 (6 bases). The sequence came from a man between 60 and 75 years old with active COVID-19. In nucleotides, the CDR3 is TGTGCCAGCAGTTCCACAGGGATCGGTTCACCCCTCCACTTT. This gives the protein CASSSTGIGSPLHF.